The 3 T cell receptor beta chains in this list originate from one sample, sequenced in a study of T cell changes during pregnancy in multiple sclerosis. The table came from immunoSEQ multiplex PCR; TCRdb's copy has only in-frame clones and leaves some out. This sample carries some 52,000 clones, 80% to 95% of them seen once, and the ten largest clones take around 0.74%. The sample was CD4+ T cells from peripheral blood mononuclear cells, taken in the third trimester of pregnancy. The receptors were sampled from a female donor with multiple sclerosis, enrolled in a pregnancy study.

The V gene is TRBV9, the J gene TRBJ2-7, with 10 positions matching TRBD2. The germline CDR1 and CDR2 sequences are SGDLS and YYNGEE. The CDR3 totals 16 residues. V lost 7 bases and J lost 1; bases outside the gene matches: 11. CDR3: CASGSPAGGFSYEQYF. The CDR3 DNA reads TGTGCCAGCGGCTCACCAGCGGGGGGGTTTTCCTACGAGCAGTACTTC.

The gene calls are TRBV7-2 and TRBJ1-6; D is perhaps TRBD1 (5 bases). Germline CDR1 reads SGHTA; CDR2 reads FQGNSA. The CDR3 is 16 amino acids. V lost 5 bases, J lost 6 bases, and 17 bases lay in between. CDR3 residues: CASSAIAGQINSPLHF. Written as DNA, the CDR3 is TGTGCCAGCAGCGCCATCGCGGGGCAGATTAATTCACCCCTCCACTTT. The whole variable domain, filled in from reference TRBV7-2 and TRBJ1-6, reads GAGVSQSPSNKVTEKGKDVELRCDPISGHTALYWYRQSLGQGLEFLIYFQGNSAPDKSGLPSDRFSAERTGGSVSTLTIQRTQQEDSAVYLCASSAIAGQINSPLHFGNGTRLTVT.

The gene calls are TRBV15 and TRBJ2-5, with 9 bases aligning to TRBD1. CDR3 length equals 16 residues. From germline, CDR1 is LNHNV and CDR2 YYDKDF (reference sequence). The trim removed 3 bases at V and 0 bases at J, leaving 5 bases unmatched. CDR3: CATSSVGDRDQETQYF. CDR3 DNA sequence: TGTGCCACCAGCAGCGTAGGGGACAGGGACCAAGAGACCCAGTACTTC.